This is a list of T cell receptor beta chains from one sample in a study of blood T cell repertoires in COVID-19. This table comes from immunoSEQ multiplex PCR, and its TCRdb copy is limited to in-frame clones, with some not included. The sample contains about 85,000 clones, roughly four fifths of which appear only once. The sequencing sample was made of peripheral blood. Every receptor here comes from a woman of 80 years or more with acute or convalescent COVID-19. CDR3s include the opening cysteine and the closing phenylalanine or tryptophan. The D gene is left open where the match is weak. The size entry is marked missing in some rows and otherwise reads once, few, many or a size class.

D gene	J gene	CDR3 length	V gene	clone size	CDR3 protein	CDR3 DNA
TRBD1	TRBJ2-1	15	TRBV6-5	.	CASSDRGQPYNEQFF	TGTGCCAGCTCGGACAGGGGACAACCCTACAATGAGCAGTTCTTC
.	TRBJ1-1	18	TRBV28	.	CASSSFGQGLLMNTEAFF	TGTGCCAGCAGTTCCTTTGGCCAGGGCTTGCTCATGAACACTGAAGCTTTCTTT
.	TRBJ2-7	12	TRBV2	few	CASSAGSYEQYF	TGTGCCAGCAGTGCCGGGTCCTACGAGCAGTACTTC
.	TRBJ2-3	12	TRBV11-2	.	CASSLAEGAQYF	TGTGCCAGCAGCTTAGCTGAGGGGGCGCAGTATTTT
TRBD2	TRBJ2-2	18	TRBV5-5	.	CASSPSPPSGRRTGELFF	TGTGCCAGCAGCCCCAGCCCTCCTAGCGGGAGACGGACCGGGGAGCTGTTTTTT
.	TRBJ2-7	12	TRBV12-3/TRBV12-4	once	CASSTGPYEQYF	TGTGCCAGCAGTACAGGACCCTACGAGCAGTACTTC
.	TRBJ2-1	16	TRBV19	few	CASSVLQGGGGDEQFF	TGTGCCAGTAGTGTGCTCCAAGGAGGGGGGGGCGATGAGCAGTTCTTC
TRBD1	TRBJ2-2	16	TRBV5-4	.	CASSLVGQMNTGELFF	TGTGCCAGCAGCTTGGTGGGACAGATGAACACCGGGGAGCTGTTTTTT
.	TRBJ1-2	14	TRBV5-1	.	CASSLNREAMGYTF	TGCGCCAGCAGCTTAAACAGAGAAGCTATGGGCTACACCTTC
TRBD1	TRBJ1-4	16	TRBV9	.	CASSQGQAAPNEKLFF	TGTGCCAGCAGCCAAGGACAGGCGGCGCCCAATGAAAAACTGTTTTTT
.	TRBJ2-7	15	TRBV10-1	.	CASSDQGPNSYEQYF	TGCGCCAGCAGTGATCAGGGGCCTAACTCCTACGAGCAGTACTTC
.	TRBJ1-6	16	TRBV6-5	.	CASSSAGSLNNSPLHF	TGTGCCAGCAGTTCTGCGGGATCCCTCAATAATTCACCCCTCCACTTT
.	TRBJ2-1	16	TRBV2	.	CASSGIGVAIYNEQFF	TGTGCCAGCAGTGGGATCGGGGTAGCAATATACAATGAGCAGTTCTTC
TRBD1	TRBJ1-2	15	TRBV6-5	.	CASSYAGTVVYGYTF	TGTGCCAGCAGTTACGCCGGGACAGTGGTCTATGGCTACACCTTC
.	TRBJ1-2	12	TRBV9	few	CASSVEIGGYTF	TGTGCCAGCAGCGTTGAGATCGGTGGCTACACCTTC
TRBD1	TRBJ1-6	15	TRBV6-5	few	CASSSRQGLNSPLHF	TGTGCCAGCAGTTCGAGACAGGGGCTTAATTCACCCCTCCACTTT
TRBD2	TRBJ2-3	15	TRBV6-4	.	CANPTSGQHTDTQYF	TGTGCCAACCCGACTAGCGGGCAGCACACAGATACGCAGTATTTT
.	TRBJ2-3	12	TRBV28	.	CASSSQRDTQYF	TGTGCCAGCAGCAGTCAGCGGGATACGCAGTATTTT